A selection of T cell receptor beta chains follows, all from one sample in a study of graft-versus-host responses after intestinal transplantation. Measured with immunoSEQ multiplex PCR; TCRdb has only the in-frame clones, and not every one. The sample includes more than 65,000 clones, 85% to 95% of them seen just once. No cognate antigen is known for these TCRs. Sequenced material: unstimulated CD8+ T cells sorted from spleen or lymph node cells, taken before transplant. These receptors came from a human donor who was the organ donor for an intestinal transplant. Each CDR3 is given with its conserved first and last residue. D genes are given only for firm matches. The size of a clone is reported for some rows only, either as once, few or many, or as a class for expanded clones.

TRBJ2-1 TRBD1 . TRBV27 TGTGCCAGCAGGCCTAGGGACAGGAAAAATTACAATGAGCAGTTCTTC CASRPRDRKNYNEQFF
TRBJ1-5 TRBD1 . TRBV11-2 TGTGCCAGCAGCTCGGGACAGGGGGCCCTTCAGCCCCAGCATTTT CASSSGQGALQPQHF
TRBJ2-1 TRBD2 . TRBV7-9 TGTGCCAGCAGCGGCAGACTAGCGGGGGGGCCCTACAATGAGCAGTTCTTC CASSGRLAGGPYNEQFF
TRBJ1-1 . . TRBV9 TGTGCCAGCAGCGTAGTTCGGAACACTGAAGCTTTCTTT CASSVVRNTEAFF
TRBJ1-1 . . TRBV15 TGTGCCACCAGCACCTACAGGAACACTGAAGCTTTCTTT CATSTYRNTEAFF
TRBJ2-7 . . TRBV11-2 TGTGCCAGCAGCTTCGCGTCCGGGTACGAGCAGTACTTC CASSFASGYEQYF
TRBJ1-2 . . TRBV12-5 TGTGCTAGTGGTTTGCCTATACCTAACTATGGCTACACCTTC CASGLPIPNYGYTF
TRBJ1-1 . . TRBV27 TGTGCCAGCAGTTTAGGGGCGGACACTGAAGCTTTCTTT CASSLGADTEAFF
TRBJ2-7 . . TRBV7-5 TGTGTCATAAAAAAAGCCGGGACAGGGAGCTCCTACGAGCAGTACTTC CVIKKAGTGSSYEQYF
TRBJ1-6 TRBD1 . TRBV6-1 TGTGCCAGCAGGACAGGGAATTCACCCCTCCACTTT CASRTGNSPLHF
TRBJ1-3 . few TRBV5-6 TGTGCCAGCAGCTTAGTCAGATCTGGAAACACCATATATTTT CASSLVRSGNTIYF
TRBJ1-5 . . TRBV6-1 TGTGCCAGCAGCGAACACTTTTATAGCAATCAGCCCCAGCATTTT CASSEHFYSNQPQHF
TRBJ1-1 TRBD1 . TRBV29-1 TGCAGCGTCAATCAGGGGGTTGAAGCTTTCTTT CSVNQGVEAFF
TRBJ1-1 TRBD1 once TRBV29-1 TGCAGCGGAGGGACAGGGGGTACGGGCACTGAAGCTTTCTTT CSGGTGGTGTEAFF
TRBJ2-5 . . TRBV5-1 TGCGCCAGCAGCTTGTCATCAGCGATCCAAGAGACCCAGTACTTC CASSLSSAIQETQYF
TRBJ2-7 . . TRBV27 TGTGCCAGCAGCAGAGGCGTCGGATACGAGCAGTACTTC CASSRGVGYEQYF
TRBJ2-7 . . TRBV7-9 TGTGCCAGCAGCTTTCGGGGAGCCTACGAGCAGTACTTC CASSFRGAYEQYF
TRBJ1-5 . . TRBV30 TGTGCCTGGAGCCCAGGCCCCCGTTTAGGGAGCCAGCCCCAGCATTTT CAWSPGPRLGSQPQHF
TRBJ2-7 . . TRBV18 TGTGCCAGCTCACCTTTACAGGCCTACGAGCAGTACTTC CASSPLQAYEQYF
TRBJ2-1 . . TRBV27 TGTGCCAGCGGCCCGGACTTCTACAATGAGCAGTTCTTC CASGPDFYNEQFF
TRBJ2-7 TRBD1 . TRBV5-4 TGTGCCAGCAGCTTCCCACCAGGACAGGGCTCCTACGAGCAGTACTTC CASSFPPGQGSYEQYF
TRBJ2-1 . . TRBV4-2 TGTGCCAGCAGCCAAGATCCCCGAGGGGGTGGCAATGAGCAGTTCTTC CASSQDPRGGGNEQFF
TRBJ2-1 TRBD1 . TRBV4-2 TGTGCCAGCAGCCAAGTAGAGGGGGCCTTTTCCAATGAGCAGTTCTTC CASSQVEGAFSNEQFF
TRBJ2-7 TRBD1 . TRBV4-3 TGCGCCAGCAGCCAAGAAACAGGGGTGATCCACGAGCAGTACTTC CASSQETGVIHEQYF
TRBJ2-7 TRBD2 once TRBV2 TGTGCCAGCAGTGAAGCCGCGGGGGGATCCTACGAGCAGTACTTC CASSEAAGGSYEQYF
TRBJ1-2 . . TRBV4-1 TGCGCCAGCAGCCAAGATCAGGCCAGGCGGGATGGCTACACCTTC CASSQDQARRDGYTF
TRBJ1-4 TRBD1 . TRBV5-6 TGTGCCAGCAGCTGGGCTGGGACAGGGGAAAAACTGTTTTTT CASSWAGTGEKLFF
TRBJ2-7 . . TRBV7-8 TGTGCCAGCAGCTTAGAACAGGGTCACTCCTACGAGCAGTACTTC CASSLEQGHSYEQYF
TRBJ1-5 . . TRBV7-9 TGTGCCAGCGCCGCTGGAGGCGGGATTCAGCCCCAGCATTTT CASAAGGGIQPQHF
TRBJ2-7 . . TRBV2 TGTGCCAGCTACGACCAGGGCCAGCGATTGGAGCAGTACTTC CASYDQGQRLEQYF
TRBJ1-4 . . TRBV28 TGTGCCAGCAACCTCCACCAGAACAGCGGGGAAAAACTGTTTTTT CASNLHQNSGEKLFF
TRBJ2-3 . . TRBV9 TGTGCCAGCAGCCCTGGGGAGGAGGGGACAGATACGCAGTATTTT CASSPGEEGTDTQYF
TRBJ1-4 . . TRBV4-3 TGCGCCAGCAGCCAAGAGTCGGGGACTAATGAAAAACTGTTTTTT CASSQESGTNEKLFF